One and the same sample provided the 11 T cell receptor beta chains below, sequenced in a study of response to subunit inactivated influenza vaccine. From the RT-PCR reads, TCRdb called clonotypes with MiXCR, one entry per CDR3 protein. This repertoire shows around 190,000 distinct CDR3 sequences, around 9% found once; its top ten account for approximately 11%. The sample was non-naive T cells sorted from PBMCs, taken on the day of vaccination. The receptors were sampled from a man aged 50 to 60 who received an inactivated influenza vaccine.

The chain joins TRBV15 to TRBJ2-5; TRBD1 matches 7 bases. Per germline, CDR1 LNHNV and CDR2 YYDKDF (reference sequence). Trimming removed 2 bases from V and 1 base from J; junction bases left unmatched: 4. The CDR3 sequence is 15 residues long. CDR3 nucleotide sequence: TGTGCCACCAGCAGACAGGGACAGCCCCAAGAGACCCAGTACTTC. As protein: CATSRQGQPQETQYF.

The chain couples TRBV7-9 to TRBJ2-5; D is uncertain. CDR1 SEHNR and CDR2 FQNEAQ come from the germline V gene (reference sequence). V gave up 2 bases and J gave up 2 bases, with 9 bases separating them. CDR3 size: 14 residues. CDR3: CASSLSGAQETQYF. CDR3 DNA sequence: TGTGCCAGCAGCTTATCTGGAGCTCAAGAGACCCAGTACTTC.

This clonotype was counted many times. The chain combines TRBV6-5 with TRBJ2-7, with TRBD2 matching 11 bases. Trimming at V came to 6 bases and at J to 9 bases, leaving 10 bases not matched to a gene. Per germline, CDR1 MNHEY and CDR2 SVGAGI. The CDR3 loop spans 14 amino acids. In DNA form, the CDR3 reads TGTGCCAGCAGCTATAGCGGGAGGGCCGTGGGGCAGTACTTC. It yields the protein CASSYSGRAVGQYF.

This clonotype was seen more than once but under ten times. The chain is built from TRBV11-2 and TRBJ2-3; 7 bases are a match to TRBD1. V was clipped by 3 bases and J by 0 bases; unmatched bases: 9. The V gene's germline CDR1 is SGHAT and CDR2 FQNNGV. This CDR3 comprises 17 residues. CDR3 sequence: CASSFWDRFDSTDTQYF. The CDR3 bases are TGTGCCAGCAGCTTCTGGGACAGATTTGATAGCACAGATACGCAGTATTTT.

V is TRBV6-2 or TRBV6-3 and J is TRBJ1-1; TRBD1 matches at 9 bases. J gave up 1 base and V 6 bases, and 12 bases lay outside the gene matches. The germline gives CDR1 MNHEY, CDR2 SVGEGT. There are 17 residues in the CDR3. CDR3 in DNA: TGTGCCAGCAGGCGCAGGACAGGGGCAATGGGGAACACTGAAGCTTTCTTT. Its protein is CASRRRTGAMGNTEAFF.

This clonotype occurred many times. The rearrangement links TRBV5-1 to TRBJ2-3; 8 bases match TRBD1. The CDR3 is made up of 15 amino acids. Losses at the gene ends were 4 bases for V and 4 bases for J; bases not matched to a gene: 8. Germline V gene lookup returns CDR1 SGHRS and CDR2 YFSETQ. CDR3 DNA sequence: TGCGCCAGCAGCCAGACAGGGGTGTCTGCAGATACGCAGTATTTT. Translation gives CASSQTGVSADTQYF. The entire variable domain, with the rest obtained from reference TRBV5-1 and TRBJ2-3, is as follows: KAGVTQTPRYLIKTRGQQVTLSCSPISGHRSVSWYQQTPGQGLQFLFEYFSETQRNKGNFPGRFSGRQFSNSRSEMNVSTLELGDSALYLCASSQTGVSADTQYFGPGTRLTVL.

This clonotype was recorded at least ten times. This chain uses TRBV12-3 or TRBV12-4 with TRBJ1-6; D may be TRBD1 (5 bases). There are 16 residues in the CDR3. Between the trimmed V and J ends, which lost 0 bases and 10 bases, there was a span of 16 bases. This chain's CDR3 is CASSLAGLKRGSPLHF. The CDR3 bases are TGTGCCAGCAGTTTAGCGGGACTAAAGAGAGGGTCACCCCTCCACTTT.

This clonotype has at least ten counts. This chain joins TRBV7-2 and TRBJ1-2; D is perhaps TRBD1 (5 bases). CDR3 length: 13 residues. Germline CDR1 and CDR2: SGHTA and FQGNSA. Between the trimmed V and J ends, which lost 4 bases and 3 bases, there was a span of 9 bases. CDR3 DNA sequence: TGTGCCAGCAGCTACCCGGGGGACTATGGCTACACCTTC. This encodes CASSYPGDYGYTF.

The chain combines TRBV24-1 with TRBJ2-3, with TRBD1 as a possible D gene (6 bases). The germline V gene encodes CDR1 KGHDR and CDR2 SFDVKD. V was cut by 8 bases and J by 0 bases, with 11 bases left in between. The CDR3 length is 14 residues. Here the CDR3 DNA reads TGTGCCACCAATCCGGGACAAAGCACAGATACGCAGTATTTT. Protein: CATNPGQSTDTQYF.

The chain recombines TRBV12-3 or TRBV12-4 with TRBJ2-4; 13 positions match TRBD2. With V trimmed by 6 bases and J by 7 bases, 12 bases remained unmatched. This CDR3 has 17 residues. The CDR3 loop is CASRLTSGRAGGNIQYF. DNA of the CDR3: TGTGCCAGCAGGCTTACTAGCGGGAGGGCCGGGGGGAACATTCAGTACTTC.

The chain carries TRBV28 and TRBJ2-1; 12 nucleotides agree with TRBD2. Trimming removed 5 bases from V and 4 bases from J; junction bases left unmatched: 6. This CDR3 comprises 16 residues. Germline V CDR1 and CDR2: MDHEN, SYDVKM. The chain's CDR3 is CASSTRLAGAYNEQFF. The CDR3 region has the DNA TGTGCCAGCAGTACACGACTAGCGGGGGCTTACAATGAGCAGTTCTTC.